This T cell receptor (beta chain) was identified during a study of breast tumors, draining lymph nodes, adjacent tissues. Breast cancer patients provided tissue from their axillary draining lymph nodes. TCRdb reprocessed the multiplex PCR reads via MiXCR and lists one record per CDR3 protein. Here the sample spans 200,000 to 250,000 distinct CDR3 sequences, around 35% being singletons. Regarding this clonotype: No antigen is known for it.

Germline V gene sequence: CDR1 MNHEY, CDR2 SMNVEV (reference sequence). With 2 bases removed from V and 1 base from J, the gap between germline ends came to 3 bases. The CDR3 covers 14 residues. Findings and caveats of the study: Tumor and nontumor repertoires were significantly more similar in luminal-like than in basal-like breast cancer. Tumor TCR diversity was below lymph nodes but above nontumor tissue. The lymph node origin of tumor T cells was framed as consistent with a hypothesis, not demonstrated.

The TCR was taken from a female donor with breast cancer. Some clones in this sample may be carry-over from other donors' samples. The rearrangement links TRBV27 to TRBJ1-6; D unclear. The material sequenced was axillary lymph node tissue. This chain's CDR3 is CASSLQSYNSPLHF. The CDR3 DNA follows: TGTGCCAGCAGTTTACAATCCTATAATTCACCCCTCCACTTT.